These 8 T cell receptor beta chains originate from one sample sequenced in a study of CD4 T cell repertoires in COVID-19. Their target antigens are unknown. TCRdb keeps only in-frame clones here, not all; method: immunoSEQ multiplex PCR. This sample has hundreds of clones, with roughly 25% found just once. Antigen-reactive proliferating T cell lines came from CFSE-labeled cells given autologous monocytes and SARS-CoV-2 spike or nucleoprotein. Specimen: central memory CD4+ T cells, cultured in vitro, collected after recovery from COVID-19. All receptors come from a human donor who had COVID-19.

By sample share, this clone is large. The genes are TRBV19 and TRBJ2-3, with D possibly being TRBD2 (6 bases). V gave up 6 bases and J gave up 3 bases, with 13 bases separating them. CDR1 is LNHDA and CDR2 is SQIVND in the germline V gene (reference sequence). The length of the CDR3 is 14 residues. CDR3 sequence (DNA): TGTGCCAGTAGCCCATTGGAGGGGACAGATACGCAGTATTTT. As protein: CASSPLEGTDTQYF.

The sample holds a few counts of this clone. The chain carries TRBV2 and TRBJ2-1; TRBD2 is a possible D gene (6 bases). Germline CDR1 and CDR2: SNHLY and FYNNEI. V dropped 8 bases and J dropped 2 bases, with 13 bases sitting between them. CDR3 length: 14 amino acids. The CDR3 reads CASRPGATYNEQFF. In DNA, the CDR3 is TGTGCCAGCCGGCCGGGAGCGACCTACAATGAGCAGTTCTTC.

The V call is TRBV7-2, the J call TRBJ2-3, with 11 positions matching TRBD2. Trimming removed 5 bases from V and 3 bases from J; junction bases left unmatched: 10. The CDR3 sequence is 17 residues long. CDR1 is SGHTA, CDR2 FQGNSA, per germline. CDR3 DNA: TGTGCCAGCAGCAGGCTATGGTCTAGCGGGAGGACAGATACGCAGTATTTT. Translation: CASSRLWSSGRTDTQYF. Drawing the rest from reference TRBV7-2 and TRBJ2-3, the complete variable domain is GAGVSQSPSNKVTEKGKDVELRCDPISGHTALYWYRQSLGQGLEFLIYFQGNSAPDKSGLPSDRFSAERTGGSVSTLTIQRTQQEDSAVYLCASSRLWSSGRTDTQYFGPGTRLTVL.

In this sample, this clone is large. V gene TRBV6-1 combines with J gene TRBJ2-5, with D unclear. The germline V gene encodes CDR1 MNHNS and CDR2 SASEGT. The V end lost 0 bases, the J end lost 1 base, and 12 bases lay between the germline ends. The CDR3 totals 16 residues. The CDR3 spells CASSEADGTFQETQYF. In nucleotides, the CDR3 is TGTGCCAGCAGTGAAGCCGACGGTACGTTCCAAGAGACCCAGTACTTC.

This clone was counted a few times. J is TRBJ2-1 and V is TRBV7-6; D not resolved. Germline V gene lookup returns CDR1 SGHVS and CDR2 FNYEAQ. V dropped 3 bases and J dropped 6 bases, with 15 bases sitting between them. The CDR3 is 15 residues long. The DNA of the CDR3 is TGTGCCAGCAGCTTGGTCTACACCGGGCGCAATGAGCAGTTCTTC. Translating gives CASSLVYTGRNEQFF.

By sample share, this clone is medium-sized. V usage is TRBV18 and J usage is TRBJ1-1; 9 bases align to TRBD1. This CDR3 spans 14 amino acids. CDR1 is KGHSH, CDR2 LQKENI, per germline. J lost 6 bases, V lost 6 bases, and 8 bases had no gene match. The DNA of the CDR3 is TGTGCCAGCTCCCAACAGGGGGCATTAGCTGAAGCTTTCTTT. Amino acid sequence: CASSQQGALAEAFF.

Sample share makes this clone medium-sized. The V and J genes are TRBV4-2 and TRBJ2-4, with 7 bases matching TRBD1. The CDR3 has 17 residues. The J segment lost 6 bases and the V segment lost 0 bases, leaving 11 bases of the junction unmatched. Germline V gives CDR1 LGHNA, CDR2 YNFKEQ. The CDR3 DNA reads as TGTGCCAGCAGCCAAGACCCCCGGACAGGCCCTCCAAACATTCAGTACTTC. It translates to CASSQDPRTGPPNIQYF.

The chain is built from TRBV3-1 (or the pseudogene TRBV3-2) and TRBJ2-5; 10 bases are shared with TRBD2. Germline assignment: CDR1 LGHDT and CDR2 YNNKEL (reference sequence). The CDR3 is 18 amino acids. Trimming at V came to 1 base and at J to 2 bases, leaving 10 bases not matched to a gene. This CDR3 is CASSQARGRTSGQETQYF. CDR3 DNA: TGTGCCAGCAGCCAAGCTCGGGGGCGGACTAGCGGACAAGAGACCCAGTACTTC.